What follows are 8 T cell receptor beta chains derived from one specimen sequenced in a study of blood T cells in healthy people across ages (dated by TCRdb to 2015 to 2017). Libraries were built with 5' RACE. Sequenced on an Illumina HiSeq 2500. The second PCR ran for about 7 to 11 cycles and used a J-beta primer mix along with a sample-barcoded 5' primer. TCRdb trimmed the raw reads at Q25, called clones with MiXCR and kept productive beta chains. Records with the same CDR3 protein are collapsed into one entry carrying the most frequent genes and DNA. The sample includes about 1.8 million distinct CDR3 sequences, with roughly 52% observed a single time. 2% to 2.5% of the sample is in the top ten clones. The sequencing input was blood. These receptors all stem from a woman in her thirties or forties in good health.

The chain recombines TRBV28 with TRBJ2-6; TRBD1 agrees at 8 bases. Germline CDR1 is MDHEN and CDR2 is SYDVKM. The CDR3 extends over 13 amino acids. The CDR3 protein is CRSGGLGANVLTF. CDR3 in DNA: TGTCGTTCAGGGGGCCTTGGGGCCAACGTCCTGACTTTC.

This clonotype was counted a few times. The chain uses TRBV29-1 and TRBJ2-2; D possibly corresponds to TRBD1 (6 bases). Deletions cut 4 bases from V and 4 bases from J, with 13 bases between. The CDR3 runs 14 residues. CDR1 SQVTM and CDR2 ANQGSEA come from the germline V gene. The CDR3 sequence is CSVAMTGLTGELFF. The CDR3 DNA reads TGCAGCGTTGCTATGACAGGTCTCACCGGGGAGCTGTTTTTT.

This clonotype was seen a handful of times. The chain uses TRBV7-2 and TRBJ2-7; TRBD2 matches 8 bases. CDR3 length equals 15 residues. J was trimmed by 2 bases and V by 5 bases; bases with no gene match: 8. Germline V gene sequence: CDR1 SGHTA, CDR2 FQGNSA. The CDR3 DNA reads as TGTGCCAGCAGCCTCCGGGGGGGCTTCACCTACGAGCAGTACTTC. Protein product: CASSLRGGFTYEQYF.

The rearrangement uses TRBV20-1 and TRBJ1-5; 7 bases agree with TRBD1. V lost 3 bases and J lost 3; bases outside the gene matches: 8. CDR3 length: 15 residues. Germline V gene data show CDR1 as DFQATT and CDR2 as SNEGSKA (reference sequence). The CDR3 sequence is CSASPVGGYNQPQHF. CDR3 bases: TGCAGTGCTAGCCCGGTAGGGGGCTACAATCAGCCCCAGCATTTT.

The rearrangement uses TRBV27 and TRBJ1-5; TRBD1 might be the D (5 bases). The CDR3 length is 15 residues. The germline V gene encodes CDR1 MNHEY and CDR2 SMNVEV (reference sequence). Trimming took off 2 bases at V and 4 bases at J, with 12 bases between the two ends. For the CDR3, the DNA is TGTGCCAGCAGTTTACGCCGGGGGATTAATCAGCCCCAGCATTTT. It yields the protein CASSLRRGINQPQHF.

CDR3 protein: CAISEGPSGVPNGEQFF. CDR3 nucleotides: TGTGCCATCAGTGAGGGTCCTAGCGGGGTCCCCAACGGTGAGCAGTTCTTC. V gene TRBV10-3 combines with J gene TRBJ2-1; 9 bases are shared with TRBD2. Germline-derived CDR1 and CDR2 are ENHRY and SYGVKD. Trimming cost V 2 bases and J 9 bases; bases outside gene matches: 14. The CDR3 has 17 amino acids.

The chain combines TRBV5-1 with TRBJ2-3; 8 nucleotides agree with TRBD2. The J segment lost 0 bases and the V segment lost 1 base, leaving 4 bases of the junction unmatched. CDR1 SGHRS and CDR2 YFSETQ come from the germline V gene. The CDR3 covers 16 residues. In nucleotides, the CDR3 is TGCGCCAGCAGCTTGTCACTAGCGGATAGCACAGATACGCAGTATTTT. Protein product: CASSLSLADSTDTQYF.

The rearrangement uses TRBV20-1 and TRBJ1-5; D is possibly TRBD1 (5 bases). The V end lost 1 base, the J end lost 2 bases, and 15 bases lay between the germline ends. Germline loops: CDR1 DFQATT, CDR2 SNEGSKA (reference sequence). The CDR3 is 16 residues long. CDR3 loop: CSARGGVTSGNQPQHF. CDR3 nucleotide sequence: TGCAGTGCTAGAGGGGGGGTGACCAGTGGCAATCAGCCCCAGCATTTT.